These T cell receptor beta chains were read from a single sample in a study of blood T cell repertoires in COVID-19. Sequencing was performed with immunoSEQ multiplex PCR; in TCRdb, only in-frame clones are kept and a portion is missing. The sample includes about 230,000 clones, around 92% of them seen just once. The material sequenced was PBMCs or T cells enriched from blood (not recorded which). The receptors here all came from a woman aged 25 to 45 with acute COVID-19. Each CDR3 is given without its conserved first and last residue. Each record gives: J gene, CDR3 length, V gene, CDR3 protein.

>TRBJ1-5|12|TRBV27
ASSIQGPEQPQH
>TRBJ2-3|14|TRBV5-1
ASSLGSGGNKDTQY
>TRBJ1-1|12|TRBV3-1/TRBV3-2
ASSPIPGISEAF
>TRBJ2-5|11|TRBV9
ASSAAPQETQY
>TRBJ2-3|13|TRBV11-2
ASSLDSLVPDTQY
>TRBJ1-2|11|TRBV7-8
ASTLSPVDGYT
>TRBJ1-1|13|TRBV11-3
ASSLEGTGNTEAF
>TRBJ1-2|16|TRBV27
ASSFQGTGVKGFYGYT
>TRBJ1-2|10|TRBV3-1/TRBV3-2
ATHDGLYGYT
>TRBJ2-3|12|TRBV7-6
ASSAGGRADTQY
>TRBJ1-1|13|TRBV5-8
ASSFQLGRNTEAF
>TRBJ2-7|12|TRBV4-2
ASSLPGQGYEQY
>TRBJ2-3|12|TRBV19
ASSGSGRGDTQY
>TRBJ1-5|11|TRBV27
ASSSQPGQPQH
>TRBJ1-3|12|TRBV30
AWLGAGIGNTIY
>TRBJ2-7|11|TRBV3-1/TRBV3-2
ASSHTGVNEQY
>TRBJ1-1|12|TRBV5-4
ASSLVGRGPEAF
>TRBJ1-6|14|TRBV5-4
ASSAGGTGHNSPLH
>TRBJ1-2|13|TRBV11-2
ASSYSGTGTRGYT
>TRBJ2-7|14|TRBV5-5
ASSLGTSGGYDEQY
>TRBJ2-3|14|TRBV7-6
ASSLIAGQGTDTQY
>TRBJ1-3|9|TRBV12-3/TRBV12-4
ASSDQQIIY
>TRBJ1-5|13|TRBV2
ASSVLGGGNQPQH
>TRBJ2-1|17|TRBV11-2
ASSLGFSFRTGSYNEQF
>TRBJ1-1|12|TRBV5-1
ASSLQGHNTEAF
>TRBJ1-5|14|TRBV15
ATSRVGTPYNQPQH
>TRBJ1-6|14|TRBV6-6
ASSSNARDNNSPLH
>TRBJ1-3|15|TRBV19
ASSIAYRQGPGNTIY
>TRBJ1-5|12|TRBV4-3
ASSQHRSNQPQH
>TRBJ1-5|12|TRBV19
ASSDLQVREPQH
>TRBJ1-5|13|TRBV5-6
ASSLGGGGGQPQH
>TRBJ1-2|12|TRBV5-6
ASSLWDRVDGYT
>TRBJ2-1|14|TRBV23-1
ASSQSSGITYNEQF
>TRBJ1-3|11|TRBV29-1
SVETNSGNTIY
>TRBJ1-2|14|TRBV7-9
ASSPSWDRGEDGYT
>TRBJ2-3|12|TRBV6-1
ASKNGPLLDTQY
>TRBJ2-3|10|TRBV14
ASSQVLDTQY
>TRBJ1-6|11|TRBV7-2
ASSMTENSPLH
>TRBJ1-5|13|TRBV4-1
ASSQDSRVNQPQH
>TRBJ1-2|14|TRBV4-3
ASSLERDRDYYGYT
>TRBJ2-7|14|TRBV4-3
ASSQDRTSGGYEQY
>TRBJ2-1|13|TRBV10-3
AISEGQGRVNEQF
>TRBJ1-2|12|TRBV5-8
ASSLNRANYGYT
>TRBJ1-1|14|TRBV7-9
ASSLGTSGVNTEAF
>TRBJ1-2|10|TRBV6-4
ASRGTDYGYT
>TRBJ2-1|11|TRBV11-2
ASSSSGGVLKF
>TRBJ2-7|13|TRBV28
ASSPGLAGAYEQY
>TRBJ2-1|13|TRBV18
ASSPFGQGYNEQF
>TRBJ1-6|13|TRBV3-1/TRBV3-2
ASSLASDHLPPLH
>TRBJ1-1|12|TRBV2
ASRHRGAGTEAF
>TRBJ1-2|10|TRBV10-3
AVRDRSYGYT
>TRBJ1-2|14|TRBV2
ASSDRQGWRGYGYT
>TRBJ1-4|12|TRBV2
ASRRQSTIEKLF